This entry describes one T cell receptor beta chain. The antigen remains undetermined. Clones were read by immunoSEQ multiplex PCR, and TCRdb kept only the in-frame ones, dropping some. This sample has over 60,000 clones, with approximately 98% found just once. The data are from a study of Tregs in tolerant kidney transplant recipients. CDR3 length: 16 residues. V lost 5 bases to trimming and J lost 0 bases, with 14 bases between them. From germline, CDR1 is SGHTA and CDR2 FQGNSA. Points from the study as a whole: This study did not directly address biological reproducibility.

Material: CD4+ T cells from blood, obtained before the transplant. This sequence joins TRBV7-2 and TRBJ1-3, with D unclear. This clonotype was sampled from a human donor who received a combined kidney and bone marrow transplant. The DNA for the CDR3 is TGTGCCAGCAGCCGAGCCCCTTTGTACTCTGGAAACACCATATATTTT. Translation: CASSRAPLYSGNTIYF.